The clone carrying this TCR beta chain was seen ten or more times. Its antigen is still unknown. This entry is derived from a study of CD8 T cells in ankylosing spondylitis. The study, taken as a whole, reports: Clones linked to the disease showed a CD8+ phenotype. They occurred at relatively low frequencies in peripheral blood. Within ankylosing spondylitis blood, a TCR beta motif made up of several highly homologous variants appeared to be characteristic.

The authors made TCR beta libraries by quantitative 5'-RACE with molecular barcodes. TCRdb reprocessed the 5' RACE reads with MiXCR, giving one entry per CDR3 protein. The sample records some 200,000 distinct CDR3 sequences, around 7.9% being singletons. The source material was blood, either unsorted or a sorted T cell fraction (not recorded which). The source of this sequence is a male donor with ankylosing spondylitis.

The CDR3 protein is CASWPTSGYNEQFF. As DNA, the CDR3 is TGTGCCAGCTGGCCGACTAGCGGATACAATGAGCAGTTCTTC. This chain links TRBV7-9 with TRBJ2-1; 9 nucleotides match TRBD2. CDR3 length: 14 amino acids. V trimming: 8 bases; J trimming: 4 bases; junction bases outside the gene matches: 6. The germline V gene has CDR1 SEHNR and CDR2 FQNEAQ (reference sequence).